This T cell receptor beta chain was recorded in a study of naive and memory T cell subsets. V dropped 2 bases and J dropped 6 bases, with 5 bases sitting between them. This CDR3 spans 12 amino acids. In germline, CDR1 is KGHDR, CDR2 SFDVKD. The study's findings and limits: Especially in CD8 cells, naive repertoires contained a few larger clonotypes, possibly CD45RA-re-expressing memory cells.

Two oligonucleotides, mixed equimolar, formed the beta constant-region primer covering TRBC1 and TRBC2. Four rounds of PCR amplified the ligated cDNA using nested alpha and beta constant-region primers plus SP2. Each CDR3 protein gets one entry after TCRdb re-called the UMI-ligation and nested PCR reads with MiXCR. The sample holds approximately 100,000 distinct CDR3 sequences, around 15% seen once. A word on this clonotype: Antigen specificity is unknown.

The chain links TRBV24-1 to TRBJ2-3; weak D call: TRBD1 (5 bases). The TCR originated in a human donor in good health. The sample was naive CD8+ T cells from blood. The DNA of the CDR3 is TGTGCCACCAGTGATTCAGGGGATACGCAGTATTTT. Protein product: CATSDSGDTQYF.